One and the same sample provided the 24 T cell receptor beta chains below, sequenced in a study of T cell changes during pregnancy in multiple sclerosis. The method was immunoSEQ multiplex PCR; TCRdb's version includes in-frame clones alone and lacks a portion of them. The data show 14,000 to 15,000 clones, approximately 83% seen once. Sequences were derived from CD8+ T cells from peripheral blood mononuclear cells, sampled in the first trimester of pregnancy. All receptors come from a female donor with multiple sclerosis, enrolled in a pregnancy study.

The chain carries TRBV11-2 and TRBJ2-7; a possible D gene is TRBD2 (6 bases). Trimming took 5 bases from V and 3 from J, leaving 23 bases between them. Germline CDR1 and CDR2: SGHAT and FQNNGV. This CDR3 comprises 17 residues. CDR3 sequence reads: CASSHPGAGGPNYEQYF. The CDR3 nucleotides read TGTGCCAGCAGCCACCCAGGAGCGGGCGGTCCCAACTACGAGCAGTACTTC.

The chain uses TRBV9 and TRBJ2-3, with TRBD1 matching over 7 bases. The junction had 8 bases not matched to a gene; V was cut back by 4 bases and J by 0 bases. CDR1 is SGDLS and CDR2 is YYNGEE in the germline V gene. This CDR3 contains 16 residues. CDR3 nucleotides: TGTGCCAGCAGCTCACAAGGACAGGCTAGCACAGATACGCAGTATTTT. It specifies CASSSQGQASTDTQYF.

J is TRBJ2-3 and V is TRBV9; D perhaps matches TRBD2 (6 bases). Trimming took 3 bases from V and 1 from J, leaving 18 bases between them. CDR3 length equals 17 residues. Germline CDR1 reads SGDLS; CDR2 reads YYNGEE. CDR3 residues: CASSAFDMRGGTDTQYF. CDR3 sequence (DNA): TGTGCCAGCAGCGCCTTTGACATGCGGGGAGGCACAGATACGCAGTATTTT. Full variable domain (rest looked up from reference TRBV9 and TRBJ2-3): DSGVTQTPKHLITATGQRVTLRCSPRSGDLSVYWYQQSLDQGLQFLIQYYNGEERAKGNILERFSAQQFPDLHSELNLSSLELGDSALYFCASSAFDMRGGTDTQYFGPGTRLTVL.

V usage is TRBV6-6 and J usage is TRBJ1-1; possibly TRBD1 for D (5 bases). CDR1 is MNHNY and CDR2 is SVGAGI in the germline V gene (reference sequence). This CDR3 region has 14 residues. Deletions cut 2 bases from V and 2 bases from J, with 9 bases between. Here the CDR3 reads CASSYGAENTEAFF. CDR3 nucleotides: TGTGCCAGCAGTTACGGGGCAGAAAACACTGAAGCTTTCTTT.

The rearrangement links TRBV5-1 to TRBJ2-1; 9 bases fit TRBD1. From germline, CDR1 is SGHRS and CDR2 YFSETQ. CDR3 length: 17 residues. Trimming took 4 bases from V and 5 from J; bases not matched to a gene: 13. CDR3 bases: TGCGCCAGCAGCCTGAATCTACCCGGGACAGGGAACAATGAGCAGTTCTTC. Translation: CASSLNLPGTGNNEQFF.

This clone showed up just once. The CDR3 DNA follows: TGTGCCAGCAGATCCGGGACTAGCTCCTACAATGAGCAGTTCTTC. Its translation is CASRSGTSSYNEQFF. The chain joins TRBV2 to TRBJ2-1; 8 bases line up with TRBD2. The trim removed 6 bases at V and 0 bases at J, leaving 4 bases unmatched. The CDR3 is 15 residues long. Germline V CDR1 and CDR2: SNHLY, FYNNEI. Based on the CDR3 plus reference TRBV2 and TRBJ2-1, the full variable domain is EPEVTQTPSHQVTQMGQEVILRCVPISNHLYFYWYRQILGQKVEFLVSFYNNEISEKSEIFDDQFSVERPDGSNFTLKIRSTKLEDSAMYFCASRSGTSSYNEQFFGPGTRLTVL.

This sequence joins TRBV5-4 and TRBJ2-7, with D possibly TRBD1 on 5 matching bases. CDR1 SGHNT and CDR2 YYREEE come from the germline V gene (reference sequence). Trimming stripped 3 bases from V and 3 bases from J, with 10 bases between. The CDR3 totals 13 residues. The CDR3 loop is CASSWRDSYEQYF. The CDR3 nucleotides are TGTGCCAGCAGCTGGAGAGACAGCTACGAGCAGTACTTC.

For the CDR3, the DNA is TGTGCCAGTTGGGGCCCGGGGGAACCCTACGAGCAGTACTTC. Its translation is CASWGPGEPYEQYF. The chain uses TRBV2 and TRBJ2-7; perhaps TRBD2 as D (6 bases). This CDR3 has 14 amino acids. From germline, CDR1 is SNHLY and CDR2 FYNNEI. V lost 9 bases and J 2 bases, leaving 17 bases between the germline ends.

The gene calls are TRBV6-5 and TRBJ1-2; 11 bases match TRBD1. The CDR3 is made up of 15 amino acids. V lost 5 bases and J lost 8; bases outside the gene matches: 10. Germline CDR1 reads MNHEY; CDR2 reads SVGAGI. In nucleotides, the CDR3 is TGTGCCAGCAGTCCTCCGGACAGGGGGCTGGGGGGCTACACCTTC. Translating it yields CASSPPDRGLGGYTF.

This chain connects TRBV7-9 to TRBJ2-7; 9 nucleotides agree with TRBD1. This CDR3 has 18 amino acids. Per germline, CDR1 SEHNR and CDR2 FQNEAQ (reference sequence). The V and J ends lost 3 bases and 3 bases, in that order; junction bases with no gene match: 15. CDR3 protein: CASSFYSGDTGGHYEQYF. The CDR3 DNA sequence: TGTGCCAGCAGCTTCTATTCGGGGGACACAGGGGGCCACTACGAGCAGTACTTC.

The CDR3 bases are TGTGCCAGCAGCTCGAACACCGGGGAGCTGTTTTTT. It codes for CASSSNTGELFF. This chain uses TRBV6-6 with TRBJ2-2; unclear D gene. With 6 bases removed from V and 0 bases from J, the gap between germline ends came to 2 bases. The germline gives CDR1 MNHNY, CDR2 SVGAGI (reference sequence). The CDR3 runs to 12 residues.

The chain combines TRBV7-9 with TRBJ2-3; 11 bases are shared with TRBD2. V was clipped by 4 bases and J by 3 bases; unmatched bases: 9. This CDR3 spans 17 amino acids. CDR1 is SEHNR and CDR2 is FQNEAQ in the germline V gene (reference sequence). The CDR3 is CASSSPETSGKTDTQYF. CDR3 bases: TGTGCCAGCAGCTCCCCGGAGACTAGCGGGAAAACAGATACGCAGTATTTT.

On this clone itself: A much larger clone differs by one base, so this may be a read error. The sample has other DNA sequences that encode this CDR3 too. The rearrangement joins TRBV27 to TRBJ2-1; D remains ambiguous. Between the trimmed V and J ends, which lost 0 bases and 0 bases, there was a span of 6 bases. CDR3 size: 15 residues. The V gene's germline CDR1 is MNHEY and CDR2 SMNVEV (reference sequence). CDR3 loop: CASSLSPSSYNEQFF. CDR3 bases: TGTGCCAGCAGTTTATCCCCTAGCTCCTACAATGAGCAGTTCTTC.

The chain combines TRBV20-1 with TRBJ2-4; the D gene is possibly TRBD1 (6 bases). The CDR3 loop spans 11 amino acids. Germline V CDR1 and CDR2: DFQATT, SNEGSKA (reference sequence). The V gene lost 1 base and the J gene lost 14 bases, with 12 bases spanning the gap. DNA for the CDR3: TGCAGTGCTAGAGGACAGGCAAAGGAGTACTTC. Encoded protein: CSARGQAKEYF.

The chain recombines TRBV4-1 with TRBJ1-1; TRBD1 agrees at 7 bases. CDR1 and CDR2 from the germline V gene are MGHRA and YSYEKL. Germline trimming cut 4 bases from V and 11 bases from J; bases unmatched to any gene: 10. This CDR3 contains 13 residues. The DNA for the CDR3 is TGCGCCAGCAGCCCTCCGGGGGACAGAGATGCTTTCTTT. Translated, it gives CASSPPGDRDAFF.

This sequence joins TRBV7-9 and TRBJ1-2, with 10 bases aligning to TRBD1. This CDR3 contains 15 residues. The germline gives CDR1 SEHNR, CDR2 FQNEAQ (reference sequence). V trimming: 4 bases; J trimming: 6 bases; junction bases outside the gene matches: 8. In nucleotides, the CDR3 is TGTGCCAGCAGCTGGGGACAGGGGTCGTGGAATGGCTACACCTTC. Its translation is CASSWGQGSWNGYTF.

This CDR3 is CASSEGGEQYF. For the CDR3, the DNA is TGTGCCAGCAGCGAAGGGGGCGAGCAGTACTTC. This chain connects TRBV7-9 to TRBJ2-7; maybe TRBD1 (6 bases). This CDR3 comprises 11 residues. With 5 bases removed from V and 6 bases from J, the gap between germline ends came to 8 bases. CDR1 is SEHNR, CDR2 FQNEAQ, per germline (reference sequence).

CDR3 residues: CASSVGTGPNEQYF. In DNA, the CDR3 is TGTGCCAGCAGCGTAGGGACAGGGCCCAACGAGCAGTACTTC. This rearrangement joins TRBV9 to TRBJ2-7, with TRBD1 matching 8 bases. The V gene end was trimmed by 0 bases and the J gene end by 5 bases; junction bases not matched to a gene: 4. From germline, CDR1 is SGDLS and CDR2 YYNGEE. The CDR3 runs to 14 residues.

The chain joins TRBV9 to TRBJ2-3; D might be TRBD2 (7 bases). The germline V and J ends were trimmed by 3 bases and 4 bases, with 15 bases remaining between them. This CDR3 is 15 amino acids long. Per germline, CDR1 SGDLS and CDR2 YYNGEE. The DNA for the CDR3 is TGTGCCAGCAGCGGAGGGGGGAGGGGAGCAGATACGCAGTATTTT. This codes for CASSGGGRGADTQYF.

The chain is built from TRBV5-6 and TRBJ1-6; D is ambiguous. The germline CDR1 and CDR2 sequences are SGHDT and YYEEEE. This CDR3 spans 14 amino acids. The germline V and J ends were trimmed by 1 base and 4 bases, with 6 bases remaining between them. Written as DNA, the CDR3 is TGTGCCAGCAGCTTGTCGGAGTATAATTCACCCCTCCACTTT. It translates to CASSLSEYNSPLHF. Drawing the rest from reference TRBV5-6 and TRBJ1-6, the complete variable domain is DAGVTQSPTHLIKTRGQQVTLRCSPKSGHDTVSWYQQALGQGPQFIFQYYEEEERQRGNFPDRFSGHQFPNYSSELNVNALLLGDSALYLCASSLSEYNSPLHFGNGTRLTVT.

V gene TRBV2 combines with J gene TRBJ1-2; D is ambiguous. The CDR3 is 13 amino acids. Trimming stripped 1 base from V and 6 bases from J, with 9 bases between. The V gene's germline CDR1 is SNHLY and CDR2 FYNNEI. CDR3 loop: CASSEGAGHGYTF. The CDR3, as DNA: TGTGCCAGCAGTGAAGGGGCAGGCCATGGCTACACCTTC.

The gene calls are TRBV2 and TRBJ1-3; 10 nucleotides line up with TRBD1. V was pared by 11 bases and J by 3 bases, with 7 bases of the junction left unmatched. CDR1 and CDR2 (germline): SNHLY, FYNNEI. CDR3 length equals 14 residues. The CDR3 loop is CAGDRGSSGNTIYF. Here the CDR3 DNA reads TGTGCCGGGGACAGGGGTTCGAGTGGAAACACCATATATTTT.

This clone occurred a few times. The CDR3 loop is CASSLVGQSYEQYF. CDR3 in DNA: TGCGCCAGCAGCTTGGTCGGACAGAGCTACGAGCAGTACTTC. The chain uses TRBV5-1 and TRBJ2-7; D might be TRBD1 (6 bases). Per germline, CDR1 SGHRS and CDR2 YFSETQ. Deletions cut 0 bases from V and 3 bases from J, with 10 bases between. The CDR3 is 14 residues long.

The rearrangement joins TRBV4-1 to TRBJ2-1; TRBD2 might be the D (6 bases). CDR3 length equals 17 residues. Per germline, CDR1 MGHRA and CDR2 YSYEKL. The ends were cut back, 0 bases at V and 0 bases at J, with 12 bases in the middle. The CDR3 DNA reads as TGCGCCAGCAGCCAAGATCGGGTCGGGAGCTCCTACAATGAGCAGTTCTTC. It is translated as CASSQDRVGSSYNEQFF.